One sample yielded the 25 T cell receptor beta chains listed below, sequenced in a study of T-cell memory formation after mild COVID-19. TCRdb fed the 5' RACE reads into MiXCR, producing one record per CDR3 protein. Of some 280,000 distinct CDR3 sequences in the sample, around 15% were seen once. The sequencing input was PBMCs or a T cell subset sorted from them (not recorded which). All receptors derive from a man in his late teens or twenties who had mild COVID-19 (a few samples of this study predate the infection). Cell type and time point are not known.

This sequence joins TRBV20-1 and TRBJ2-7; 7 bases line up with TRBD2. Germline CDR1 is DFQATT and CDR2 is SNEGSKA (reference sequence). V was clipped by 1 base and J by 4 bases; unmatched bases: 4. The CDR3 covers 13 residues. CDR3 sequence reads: CSARGLAEYEQYF. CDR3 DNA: TGCAGTGCTAGAGGACTAGCAGAATACGAGCAGTACTTC.

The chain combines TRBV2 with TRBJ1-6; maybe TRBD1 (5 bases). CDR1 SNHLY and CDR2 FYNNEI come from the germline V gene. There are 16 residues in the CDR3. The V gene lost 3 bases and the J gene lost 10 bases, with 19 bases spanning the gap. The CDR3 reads CASSDGPGRVGSPLHF. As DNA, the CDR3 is TGTGCCAGCAGTGACGGTCCGGGCAGGGTTGGCTCACCCCTCCACTTT.

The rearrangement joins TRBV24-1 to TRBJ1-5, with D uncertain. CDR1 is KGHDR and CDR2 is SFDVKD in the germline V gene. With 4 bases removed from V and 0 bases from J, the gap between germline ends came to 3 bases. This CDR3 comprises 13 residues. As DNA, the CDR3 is TGTGCCACCAGTGAAGGTAGCAATCAGCCCCAGCATTTT. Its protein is CATSEGSNQPQHF.

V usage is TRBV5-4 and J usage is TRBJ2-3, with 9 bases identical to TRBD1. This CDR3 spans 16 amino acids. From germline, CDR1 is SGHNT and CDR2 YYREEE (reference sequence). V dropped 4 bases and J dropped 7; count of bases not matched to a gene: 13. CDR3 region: CASSPPRTGVVNTQYF. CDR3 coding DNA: TGTGCCAGCAGCCCCCCCCGGACAGGGGTGGTGAATACGCAGTATTTT.

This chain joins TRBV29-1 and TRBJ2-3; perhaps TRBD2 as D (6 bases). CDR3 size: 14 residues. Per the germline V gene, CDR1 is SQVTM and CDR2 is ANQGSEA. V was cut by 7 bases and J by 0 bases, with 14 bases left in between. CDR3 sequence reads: CSASGRGSTDTQYF. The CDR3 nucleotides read TGCAGCGCCTCGGGGCGGGGTAGCACAGATACGCAGTATTTT.

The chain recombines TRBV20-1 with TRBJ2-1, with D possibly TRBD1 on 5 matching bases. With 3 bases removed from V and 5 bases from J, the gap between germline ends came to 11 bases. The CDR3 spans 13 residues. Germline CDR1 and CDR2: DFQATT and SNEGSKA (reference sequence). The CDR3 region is CSARVVGHNEQFF. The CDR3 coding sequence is TGCAGTGCTAGGGTTGTGGGGCACAATGAGCAGTTCTTC.

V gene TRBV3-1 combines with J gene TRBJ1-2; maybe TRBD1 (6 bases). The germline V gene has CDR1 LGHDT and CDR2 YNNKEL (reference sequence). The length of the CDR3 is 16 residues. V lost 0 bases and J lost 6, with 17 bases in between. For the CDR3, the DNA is TGTGCCAGCAGCCAAGAAGTTTCGAGGACAGTCAATGGCTACACCTTC. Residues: CASSQEVSRTVNGYTF. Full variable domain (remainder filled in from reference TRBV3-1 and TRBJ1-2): DTAVSQTPKYLVTQMGNDKSIKCEQNLGHDTMYWYKQDSKKFLKIMFSYNNKELIINETVPNRFSPKSPDKAHLNLHINSLELGDSAVYFCASSQEVSRTVNGYTFGSGTRLTVV.

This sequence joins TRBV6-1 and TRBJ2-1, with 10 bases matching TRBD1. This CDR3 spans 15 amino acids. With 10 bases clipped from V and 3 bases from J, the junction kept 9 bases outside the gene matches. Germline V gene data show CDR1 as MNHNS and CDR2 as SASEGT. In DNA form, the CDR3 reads TGTGCCACCAAAGGGGACAGGGGTCGCTACAATGAGCAGTTCTTC. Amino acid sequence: CATKGDRGRYNEQFF.

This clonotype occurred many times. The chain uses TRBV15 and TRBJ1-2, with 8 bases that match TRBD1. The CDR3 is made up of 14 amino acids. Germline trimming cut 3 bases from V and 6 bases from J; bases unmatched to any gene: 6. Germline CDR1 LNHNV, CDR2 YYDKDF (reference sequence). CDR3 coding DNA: TGTGCCACCAGCAGCCGCAGGGGGCCGAATGGCTACACCTTC. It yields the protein CATSSRRGPNGYTF. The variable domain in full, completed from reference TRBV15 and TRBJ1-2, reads DAMVIQNPRYQVTQFGKPVTLSCSQTLNHNVMYWYQQKSSQAPKLLFHYYDKDFNNEADTPDNFQSRRPNTSFCFLDIRSPGLGDTAMYLCATSSRRGPNGYTFGSGTRLTVV.

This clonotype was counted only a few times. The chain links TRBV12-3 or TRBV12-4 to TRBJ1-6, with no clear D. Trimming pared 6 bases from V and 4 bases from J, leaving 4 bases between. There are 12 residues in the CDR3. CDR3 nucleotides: TGTGCCAGCAGCAGATATAATTCACCCCTCCACTTT. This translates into CASSRYNSPLHF.

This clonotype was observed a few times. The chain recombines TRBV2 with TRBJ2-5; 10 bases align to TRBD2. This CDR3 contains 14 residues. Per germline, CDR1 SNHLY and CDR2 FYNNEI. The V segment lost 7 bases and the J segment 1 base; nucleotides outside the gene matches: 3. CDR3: CASKGLAAQETQYF. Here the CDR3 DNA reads TGTGCCAGCAAAGGACTAGCGGCCCAAGAGACCCAGTACTTC.

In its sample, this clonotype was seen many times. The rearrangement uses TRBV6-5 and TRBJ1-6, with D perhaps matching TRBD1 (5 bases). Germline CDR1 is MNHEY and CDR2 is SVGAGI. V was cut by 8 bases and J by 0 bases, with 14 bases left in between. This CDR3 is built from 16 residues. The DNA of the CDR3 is TGTGCCAGCCATCGGGGGTGGCCCTCCTATAATTCACCCCTCCACTTT. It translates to CASHRGWPSYNSPLHF.

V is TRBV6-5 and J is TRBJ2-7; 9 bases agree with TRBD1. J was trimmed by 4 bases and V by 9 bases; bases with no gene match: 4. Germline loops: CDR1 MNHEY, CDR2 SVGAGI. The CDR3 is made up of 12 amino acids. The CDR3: CASGQGRYEQYV. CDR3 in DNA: TGTGCCAGTGGACAGGGGAGATACGAGCAGTACGTC.

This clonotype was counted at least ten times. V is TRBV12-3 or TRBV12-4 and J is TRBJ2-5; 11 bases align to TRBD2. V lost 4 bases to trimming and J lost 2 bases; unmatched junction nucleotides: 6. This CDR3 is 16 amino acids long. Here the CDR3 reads CASSSRLAGSQETQYF. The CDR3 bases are TGTGCCAGCAGTTCAAGACTAGCGGGGTCGCAAGAGACCCAGTACTTC.

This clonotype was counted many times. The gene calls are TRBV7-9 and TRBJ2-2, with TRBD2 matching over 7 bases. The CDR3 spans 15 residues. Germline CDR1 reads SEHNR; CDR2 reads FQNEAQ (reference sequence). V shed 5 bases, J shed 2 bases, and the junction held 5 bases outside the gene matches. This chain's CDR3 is CASSISSGNTGELFF. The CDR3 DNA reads TGTGCCAGCAGCATCTCTAGCGGAAACACCGGGGAGCTGTTTTTT.

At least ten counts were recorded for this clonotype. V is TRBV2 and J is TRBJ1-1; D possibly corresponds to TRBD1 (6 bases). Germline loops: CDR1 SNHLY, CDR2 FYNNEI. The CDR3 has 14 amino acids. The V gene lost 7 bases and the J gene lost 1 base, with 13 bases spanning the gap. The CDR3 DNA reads TGTGCCAGCACAGCCGAAGGGGGGAACACTGAAGCTTTCTTT. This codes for CASTAEGGNTEAFF.

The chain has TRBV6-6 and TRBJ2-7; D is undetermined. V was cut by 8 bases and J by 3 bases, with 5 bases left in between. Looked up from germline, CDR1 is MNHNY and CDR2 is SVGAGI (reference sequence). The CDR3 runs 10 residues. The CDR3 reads CASLGYEQYF. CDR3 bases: TGTGCCAGCCTAGGCTACGAGCAGTACTTC.

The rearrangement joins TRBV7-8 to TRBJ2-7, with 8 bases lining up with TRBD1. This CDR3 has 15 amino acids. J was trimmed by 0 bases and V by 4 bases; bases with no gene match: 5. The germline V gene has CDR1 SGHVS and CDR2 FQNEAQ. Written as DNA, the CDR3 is TGTGCCAGCAGCTCGACAGGGGCATACTCCTACGAGCAGTACTTC. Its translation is CASSSTGAYSYEQYF. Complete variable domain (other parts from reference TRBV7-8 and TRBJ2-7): GAGVSQSPRYKVAKRGQDVALRCDPISGHVSLFWYQQALGQGPEFLTYFQNEAQLDKSGLPSDRFFAERPEGSVSTLKIQRTQQEDSAVYLCASSSTGAYSYEQYFGPGTRLTVT.

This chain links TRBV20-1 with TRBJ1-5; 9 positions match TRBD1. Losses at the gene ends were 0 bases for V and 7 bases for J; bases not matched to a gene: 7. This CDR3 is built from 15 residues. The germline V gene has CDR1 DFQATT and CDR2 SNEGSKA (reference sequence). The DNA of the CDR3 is TGCAGTGCTAGAGATCGCAGGACAGGGGTCCAGCCCCAGCATTTT. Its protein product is CSARDRRTGVQPQHF.

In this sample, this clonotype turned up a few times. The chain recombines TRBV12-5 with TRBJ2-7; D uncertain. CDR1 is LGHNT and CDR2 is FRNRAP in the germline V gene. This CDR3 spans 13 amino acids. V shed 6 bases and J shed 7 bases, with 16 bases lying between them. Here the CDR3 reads CASGLRHLGEQYV. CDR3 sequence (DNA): TGTGCTAGTGGCCTACGACACCTCGGTGAGCAGTACGTC.

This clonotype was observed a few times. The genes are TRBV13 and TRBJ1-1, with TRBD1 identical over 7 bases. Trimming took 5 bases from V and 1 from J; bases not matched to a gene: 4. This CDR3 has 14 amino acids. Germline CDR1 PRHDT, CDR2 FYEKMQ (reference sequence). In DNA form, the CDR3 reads TGTGCCAGCAGCCCCCGACAGGGGAACACTGAAGCTTTCTTT. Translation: CASSPRQGNTEAFF.

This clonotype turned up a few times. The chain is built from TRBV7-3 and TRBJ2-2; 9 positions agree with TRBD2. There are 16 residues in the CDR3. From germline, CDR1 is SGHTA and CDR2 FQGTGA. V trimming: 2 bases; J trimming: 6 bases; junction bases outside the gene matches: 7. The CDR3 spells CASSLSGGGAPGELFF. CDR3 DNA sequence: TGTGCCAGCAGCTTATCAGGCGGGGGGGCCCCCGGGGAGCTGTTTTTT. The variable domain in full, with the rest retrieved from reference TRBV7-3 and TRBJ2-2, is GAGVSQTPSNKVTEKGKYVELRCDPISGHTALYWYRQSLGQGPEFLIYFQGTGAADDSGLPNDRFFAVRPEGSVSTLKIQRTERGDSAVYLCASSLSGGGAPGELFFGEGSRLTVL.

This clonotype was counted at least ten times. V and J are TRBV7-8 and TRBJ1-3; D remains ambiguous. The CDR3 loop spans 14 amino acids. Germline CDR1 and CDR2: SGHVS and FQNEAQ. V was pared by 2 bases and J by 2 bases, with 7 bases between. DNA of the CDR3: TGTGCCAGCAGCTTACGAGGGACTGGAAACACCATATATTTT. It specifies CASSLRGTGNTIYF. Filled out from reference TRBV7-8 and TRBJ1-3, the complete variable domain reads GAGVSQSPRYKVAKRGQDVALRCDPISGHVSLFWYQQALGQGPEFLTYFQNEAQLDKSGLPSDRFFAERPEGSVSTLKIQRTQQEDSAVYLCASSLRGTGNTIYFGEGSWLTVV.

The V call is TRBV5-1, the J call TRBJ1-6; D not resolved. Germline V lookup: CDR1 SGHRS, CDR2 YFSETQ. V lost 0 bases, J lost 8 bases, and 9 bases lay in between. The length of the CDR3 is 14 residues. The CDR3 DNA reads TGCGCCAGCAGCTTGGGGGTTTATGATTCACCCCTCCACTTT. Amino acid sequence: CASSLGVYDSPLHF. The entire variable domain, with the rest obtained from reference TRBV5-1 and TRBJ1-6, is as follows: KAGVTQTPRYLIKTRGQQVTLSCSPISGHRSVSWYQQTPGQGLQFLFEYFSETQRNKGNFPGRFSGRQFSNSRSEMNVSTLELGDSALYLCASSLGVYDSPLHFGNGTRLTVT.

CDR3: CASSAWTGENSPLHF. CDR3 nucleotides: TGCGCCAGCAGCGCCTGGACAGGGGAGAATTCACCCCTCCACTTT. This chain uses TRBV5-1 with TRBJ1-6, with 9 bases matching TRBD1. CDR3 size: 15 residues. CDR1 is SGHRS, CDR2 YFSETQ, per germline. V lost 4 bases and J lost 7; bases outside the gene matches: 6.